This T cell receptor beta chain was identified during a study of blood T cell repertoires in COVID-19. The method was immunoSEQ multiplex PCR; TCRdb's version includes in-frame clones alone and lacks a portion of them. The sample has some 530,000 clones, 80% to 90% seen once. The length of the CDR3 is 14 residues. In germline, CDR1 is SEHNR, CDR2 FQNEAQ (reference sequence). V lost 10 bases and J lost 0, with 15 bases in between. This rearrangement joins TRBV7-9 to TRBJ1-2; the D is unclear. The receptor comes from a human donor in a cohort sampled during active COVID-19. The sequenced material came from peripheral blood. The CDR3 DNA reads TGTGCCAAGGAGTCAATCACGGCTAACTATGGCTACACCTTC. Translated: CAKESITANYGYTF.